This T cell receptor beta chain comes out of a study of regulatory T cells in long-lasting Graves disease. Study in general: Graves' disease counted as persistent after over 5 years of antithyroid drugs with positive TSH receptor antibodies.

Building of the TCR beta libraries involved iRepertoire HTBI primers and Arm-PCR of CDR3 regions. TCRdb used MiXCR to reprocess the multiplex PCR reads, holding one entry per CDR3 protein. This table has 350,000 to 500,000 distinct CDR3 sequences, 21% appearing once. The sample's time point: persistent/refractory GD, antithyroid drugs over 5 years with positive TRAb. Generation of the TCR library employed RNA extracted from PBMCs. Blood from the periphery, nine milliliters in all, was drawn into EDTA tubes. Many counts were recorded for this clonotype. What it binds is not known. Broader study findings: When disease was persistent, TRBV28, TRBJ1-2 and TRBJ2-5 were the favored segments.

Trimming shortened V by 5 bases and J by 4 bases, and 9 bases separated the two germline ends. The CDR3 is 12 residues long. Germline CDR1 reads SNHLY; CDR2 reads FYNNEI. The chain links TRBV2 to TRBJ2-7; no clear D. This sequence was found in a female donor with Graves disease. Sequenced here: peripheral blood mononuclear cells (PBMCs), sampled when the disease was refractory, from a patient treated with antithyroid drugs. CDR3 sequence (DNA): TGTGCCAGCAGTTTTTCAGGATACGAGCAGTACTTC. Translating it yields CASSFSGYEQYF.